The clone carrying this T cell receptor beta chain came up once. CDR1 and CDR2 from the germline V gene are ENHRY and SYGVKD. Unmatched junction bases numbered 4, after V lost 2 bases and J lost 5 bases. The CDR3 runs to 14 residues. The data are from a study of T cell responses to AZD1222 COVID-19 vaccine. Repertoires were generated with immunoSEQ multiplex PCR, while TCRdb's copy carries only in-frame clones and drops some. The table includes about 88,000 clones, approximately 89% detected once. This clonotype was obtained from an adult in good health. The chain combines TRBV10-3 with TRBJ2-3; 7 bases are a match to TRBD1. The sequenced sample was peripheral blood, obtained on day 0 of MenACWY control vaccination. CDR3 nucleotides: TGTGCCATCAGTGAGGTGACAGGGCAAGATACGCAGTATTTT. The encoded protein is CAISEVTGQDTQYF.